The following is a T cell receptor beta chain sequence with its context. This entry belongs to a study of blood T cell repertoires in COVID-19. The repertoire was sequenced with immunoSEQ multiplex PCR; TCRdb's copy has only in-frame clones and lacks some. The data show roughly 14,000 clones, with approximately 73% seen just once and 20% held by the top ten. CDR1 and CDR2 (germline): MNHEY, SVGAGI. The CDR3 length is 16 residues. V shed 1 base and J shed 5 bases, with 14 bases lying between them. The V gene is TRBV6-5, the J gene TRBJ2-2; D might be TRBD1 (8 bases). This clonotype was sampled from a boy younger than 10 with active or convalescent COVID-19. Sequenced material: peripheral blood. The CDR3 spells CASSYYTGGGTGELFF. The CDR3 nucleotides are TGTGCCAGCAGTTACTACACAGGGGGGGGGACCGGGGAGCTGTTTTTT.